Following are 24 T cell receptor beta chains from one sample sequenced in a study of blood T cell repertoires in COVID-19. Some clones are missing from TCRdb's copy, which holds only in-frame ones; the method was immunoSEQ multiplex PCR. Counted here are fewer than 450,000 clones, 88% occurring once; the ten biggest clones make up around 2%. Material: PBMCs or T cells enriched from blood (not recorded which). All receptors come from a woman between 40 and 55 years old with acute COVID-19.

This sequence joins TRBV2 and TRBJ1-2, with 8 bases identical to TRBD1. The V segment lost 10 bases and the J segment 6 bases; nucleotides outside the gene matches: 25. Germline CDR1 SNHLY, CDR2 FYNNEI. The CDR3 runs to 18 residues. The CDR3 region is CAITALRLQGEKSDGYTF. CDR3 in DNA: TGTGCCATCACGGCCCTCAGGTTACAGGGGGAAAAAAGTGATGGCTACACCTTC. The entire variable domain, with the rest obtained from reference TRBV2 and TRBJ1-2, is as follows: EPEVTQTPSHQVTQMGQEVILRCVPISNHLYFYWYRQILGQKVEFLVSFYNNEISEKSEIFDDQFSVERPDGSNFTLKIRSTKLEDSAMYFCAITALRLQGEKSDGYTFGSGTRLTVV.

The chain carries TRBV5-1 and TRBJ2-1; no reliable D call. CDR3 size: 13 residues. Germline assignment: CDR1 SGHRS and CDR2 YFSETQ. V was cut by 2 bases and J by 9 bases, with 12 bases left in between. CDR3 sequence: CASSFGGASEQFF. CDR3 DNA sequence: TGCGCCAGCAGCTTCGGTGGAGCCTCTGAGCAGTTCTTC.

The V call is TRBV7-9, the J call TRBJ2-1; 10 positions match TRBD2. The CDR3 totals 15 residues. V lost 2 bases to trimming and J lost 7 bases; unmatched junction nucleotides: 5. Germline V gene sequence: CDR1 SEHNR, CDR2 FQNEAQ (reference sequence). The CDR3 coding sequence is TGTGCCAGCAGCTTACAAAGCGGGGGGGAAAATGAGCAGTTCTTC. This codes for CASSLQSGGENEQFF.

This clone was counted between two and nine times. The V gene is TRBV7-9, the J gene TRBJ1-1; D gene unclear. Between the trimmed V and J ends, which lost 4 bases and 11 bases, there was a span of 14 bases. CDR3 length: 12 residues. CDR1 is SEHNR, CDR2 FQNEAQ, per germline (reference sequence). Here the CDR3 reads CASSSGDRGAFF. The DNA for the CDR3 is TGTGCCAGCAGCTCCGGGGATCGAGGCGCTTTCTTT.

Concerning this clone itself: Other nucleotide sequences in the sample specify the same CDR3. The V call is TRBV9, the J call TRBJ2-1; 8 bases line up with TRBD2. Trimming removed 3 bases from V and 0 bases from J; junction bases left unmatched: 5. This CDR3 is 16 amino acids long. Per germline, CDR1 SGDLS and CDR2 YYNGEE. Here the CDR3 DNA reads TGTGCCAGCAGCGCACCCGGGGGGGCCTCCTACAATGAGCAGTTCTTC. Its protein is CASSAPGGASYNEQFF.

V gene TRBV19 combines with J gene TRBJ1-1, with D hard to call. The CDR3 contains 13 residues. V was trimmed by 3 bases and J by 3 bases, leaving 8 bases between them. Germline loops: CDR1 LNHDA, CDR2 SQIVND (reference sequence). CDR3 coding DNA: TGTGCCAGTAGTATCGTCGCGGACACTGAAGCTTTCTTT. It translates to CASSIVADTEAFF.

In its sample, this clone was seen once. The CDR3 here is CASRGFWAGETGELFF. CDR3 sequence (DNA): TGTGCCAGCAGGGGTTTTTGGGCAGGGGAAACCGGGGAGCTGTTTTTT. The chain joins TRBV6-4 to TRBJ2-2; TRBD1 is a possible D gene (6 bases). The CDR3 totals 16 residues. CDR1 and CDR2 from the germline V gene are MRHNA and SNTAGT. V was shortened by 6 bases and J by 5 bases, with 19 bases between the two germline ends.

The rearrangement joins TRBV29-1 to TRBJ2-7; 10 bases line up with TRBD2. The germline V gene has CDR1 SQVTM and CDR2 ANQGSEA. V shed 4 bases, J shed 2 bases, and the junction held 11 bases outside the gene matches. The CDR3 extends over 16 amino acids. The CDR3 spells CSVAGLAARIPYEQYF. The CDR3 nucleotides are TGCAGCGTTGCTGGACTAGCGGCTAGAATCCCCTACGAGCAGTACTTC.

The chain combines TRBV7-9 with TRBJ2-1; 7 bases fit TRBD2. The CDR3 totals 13 residues. Unmatched junction bases numbered 9, after V lost 6 bases and J lost 10 bases. CDR1 SEHNR and CDR2 FQNEAQ come from the germline V gene (reference sequence). CDR3 residues: CASRQTSEGEQFF. The CDR3 DNA reads as TGTGCCAGCAGACAAACTAGCGAGGGAGAGCAGTTCTTC.

The rearrangement links TRBV7-9 to TRBJ2-1; no reliable D call. In germline, CDR1 is SEHNR, CDR2 FQNEAQ (reference sequence). The V and J ends lost 1 base and 9 bases respectively, with 7 bases between them. CDR3 length: 12 residues. CDR3 residues: CASSLDYGEQFF. In DNA, the CDR3 is TGTGCCAGCAGCTTAGACTATGGTGAGCAGTTCTTC.

The chain links TRBV15 to TRBJ2-1; TRBD1 matches at 10 bases. V lost 0 bases to trimming and J lost 4 bases; unmatched junction nucleotides: 6. The V gene's germline CDR1 is LNHNV and CDR2 YYDKDF (reference sequence). The CDR3 has 17 amino acids. The CDR3 loop reads CATSRDWGQGRYNEQFF. CDR3 coding DNA: TGTGCCACCAGCAGAGATTGGGGACAGGGGCGATACAATGAGCAGTTCTTC.

This clone was detected a few times. The chain couples TRBV5-1 to TRBJ2-2; 11 bases agree with TRBD1. The CDR3 runs 15 residues. Germline V CDR1 and CDR2: SGHRS, YFSETQ. The J segment lost 4 bases and the V segment lost 3 bases, leaving 2 bases of the junction unmatched. Here the CDR3 reads CASSSGTGGTGELFF. The CDR3 region has the DNA TGCGCCAGCAGCTCCGGGACAGGGGGCACCGGGGAGCTGTTTTTT. Combining the CDR3 with reference TRBV5-1 and TRBJ2-2 gives the whole variable domain KAGVTQTPRYLIKTRGQQVTLSCSPISGHRSVSWYQQTPGQGLQFLFEYFSETQRNKGNFPGRFSGRQFSNSRSEMNVSTLELGDSALYLCASSSGTGGTGELFFGEGSRLTVL.

The J gene is TRBJ2-7, the V gene TRBV6-5; 14 bases match TRBD2. In germline, CDR1 is MNHEY, CDR2 SVGAGI. This CDR3 is built from 14 residues. The J segment lost 4 bases and the V segment lost 8 bases, leaving 4 bases of the junction unmatched. The CDR3 nucleotides read TGTGCCAGCGGGGGACTAGCGGGGGCTTACGAGCAGTACTTC. This gives the protein CASGGLAGAYEQYF.

This clone came up once. The chain carries TRBV7-9 and TRBJ1-1; 8 bases map to TRBD1. This CDR3 spans 13 amino acids. Germline V CDR1 and CDR2: SEHNR, FQNEAQ (reference sequence). V lost 6 bases to trimming and J lost 11 bases; unmatched junction nucleotides: 11. CDR3 region: CASRSPGTGVAFF. The DNA for the CDR3 is TGTGCCAGCAGAAGCCCCGGGACAGGTGTTGCTTTCTTT. Based on the CDR3 plus reference TRBV7-9 and TRBJ1-1, the full variable domain is DTGVSQNPRHKITKRGQNVTFRCDPISEHNRLYWYRQTLGQGPEFLTYFQNEAQLEKSRLLSDRFSAERPKGSFSTLEIQRTEQGDSAMYLCASRSPGTGVAFFGQGTRLTVV.

The V and J genes are TRBV12-5 and TRBJ1-1; the D is unclear. This CDR3 region has 14 residues. Trimming pared 3 bases from V and 2 bases from J, leaving 10 bases between. CDR1 is LGHNT, CDR2 FRNRAP, per germline. This CDR3 reads CASGFQPGNTEAFF. CDR3 coding DNA: TGTGCTAGTGGTTTTCAGCCGGGTAACACTGAAGCTTTCTTT.

The J gene is TRBJ1-6, the V gene TRBV5-1; the D is unclear. CDR1 and CDR2 from the germline V gene are SGHRS and YFSETQ. The CDR3 contains 16 residues. The V end lost 0 bases, the J end lost 10 bases, and 17 bases lay between the germline ends. CDR3: CASSLATSQDRSPLHF. The CDR3 DNA reads as TGCGCCAGCAGCTTGGCCACGAGTCAAGATAGATCACCCCTCCACTTT.

V is TRBV9 and J is TRBJ2-1, with D tentatively TRBD1 (6 bases). Between the trimmed V and J ends, which lost 4 bases and 0 bases, there was a span of 14 bases. The CDR3 contains 16 residues. Germline V CDR1 and CDR2: SGDLS, YYNGEE. CDR3 nucleotide sequence: TGTGCCAGCAGCCCCACCGGGACACACTCCTACAATGAGCAGTTCTTC. Residues: CASSPTGTHSYNEQFF.

The CDR3 here is CASSPLGGGRSEQFF. The CDR3 DNA reads TGTGCCAGCTCCCCGTTGGGGGGGGGCCGAAGTGAGCAGTTCTTC. The J gene is TRBJ2-1, the V gene TRBV9; the D gene is possibly TRBD2 (7 bases). Germline CDR1 SGDLS, CDR2 YYNGEE. The CDR3 covers 15 residues. V was cut by 7 bases and J by 9 bases, with 23 bases left in between.

V gene TRBV21-1 combines with J gene TRBJ1-3; the table's D gene call, TRBD1, was not cross checked with the DNA. TRBV21-1 is a known pseudogene. The CDR3 is 14 residues long. The chain's CDR3 is CASNTAPSGNTIYF. CDR3 bases: TGTGCCAGCAATACAGCACCCTCTGGAAACACCATATATTTT.

The V and J genes are TRBV6-5 and TRBJ1-2; a possible D gene is TRBD1 (6 bases). Trimming cost V 7 bases and J 4 bases, with 10 bases left between them. Germline values: CDR1 MNHEY, CDR2 SVGAGI. The CDR3 totals 12 residues. In DNA form, the CDR3 reads TGTGCCAGCACAGGGGCAAGCTATGGCTACACCTTC. Translating it yields CASTGASYGYTF.

V and J are TRBV6-6 and TRBJ1-1; D ambiguous. There are 17 residues in the CDR3. Trimming removed 5 bases from V and 4 bases from J, with 23 bases in between. Germline values: CDR1 MNHNY, CDR2 SVGAGI (reference sequence). For the CDR3, the DNA is TGTGCCAGCAGTCCCTCACCCGGACGGGAAGCATTCACTGAAGCTTTCTTT. Amino acids: CASSPSPGREAFTEAFF.

This clone was counted between two and nine times. The chain links TRBV18 to TRBJ1-6, with TRBD1 matching 7 bases. CDR3 length: 16 amino acids. The ends lost 3 bases at V and 9 bases at J; junction bases unmatched: 11. Germline assignment: CDR1 KGHSH and CDR2 LQKENI. Here the CDR3 reads CASSPTRSQGGSPLHF. The CDR3 coding sequence is TGTGCCAGCTCACCCACGCGATCGCAGGGGGGTTCACCCCTCCACTTT. The variable domain in full, completed from reference TRBV18 and TRBJ1-6, reads NAGVMQNPRHLVRRRGQEARLRCSPMKGHSHVYWYRQLPEEGLKFMVYLQKENIIDESGMPKERFSAEFPKEGPSILRIQQVVRGDSAAYFCASSPTRSQGGSPLHFGNGTRLTVT.

The chain employs TRBV5-1 and TRBJ1-5; possible D gene TRBD1, 5 bases. CDR1 is SGHRS and CDR2 is YFSETQ in the germline V gene. This CDR3 is built from 14 residues. V was shortened by 0 bases and J by 5 bases, with 9 bases between the two germline ends. This CDR3 is CASSLESGHQPQHF. DNA of the CDR3: TGCGCCAGCAGCTTGGAGTCAGGGCATCAGCCCCAGCATTTT.

This chain uses TRBV19 with TRBJ1-6; D remains ambiguous. V lost 3 bases and J 6 bases, leaving 9 bases between the germline ends. Germline V CDR1 and CDR2: LNHDA, SQIVND (reference sequence). This CDR3 region has 14 residues. The CDR3 DNA reads TGTGCCAGTAGTATCGTTCTTAGTAATTCACCCCTCCACTTT. Translation gives CASSIVLSNSPLHF.